The 8 T cell receptor beta chains listed next were all sequenced from one sample in a study of blood T cell repertoires in COVID-19. Sequencing used immunoSEQ multiplex PCR; TCRdb keeps in-frame clones, though not all of them. The sample includes some 420,000 clones, around 87% of them seen just once. Sequenced material: PBMCs or T cells enriched from blood (not recorded which). These receptors came from a young man who had recovered from COVID-19.

The chain is built from TRBV5-4 and TRBJ1-4, with 7 bases lining up with TRBD1. The CDR3 extends over 15 amino acids. V was pared by 4 bases and J by 4 bases, with 7 bases of the junction left unmatched. Germline values: CDR1 SGHNT, CDR2 YYREEE (reference sequence). The CDR3 nucleotides read TGTGCCAGCAGCCAAAGGGACAGCTATAATGAAAAACTGTTTTTT. This gives the protein CASSQRDSYNEKLFF.

CDR3 region: CASSPGLAGGQGYEQYF. In nucleotides, the CDR3 is TGTGCCAGCTCACCGGGACTAGCGGGAGGGCAGGGCTACGAGCAGTACTTC. The chain combines TRBV18 with TRBJ2-7, with TRBD2 matching 16 bases. V dropped 3 bases and J dropped 3; count of bases not matched to a gene: 5. The germline CDR1 and CDR2 sequences are KGHSH and LQKENI. CDR3 length equals 17 residues.

This clone was seen only once. The chain employs TRBV3-1 (or the pseudogene TRBV3-2) and TRBJ2-7, with D possibly being TRBD2 (7 bases). The CDR3 sequence is 12 residues long. The germline V gene encodes CDR1 LGHDT and CDR2 YNNKEL (reference sequence). V was clipped by 4 bases and J by 6 bases, with 10 bases between them. CDR3 nucleotide sequence: TGTGCCAGCAGCCGGGGGGGGCGCGAGCAGTACTTC. Amino acids: CASSRGGREQYF.

The chain employs TRBV5-6 and TRBJ2-3; 7 positions match TRBD2. Germline lookup yields CDR1 SGHDT and CDR2 YYEEEE. The length of the CDR3 is 15 residues. After removal of 4 bases from V and 3 bases from J, the junction contained 8 bases not matched to a gene. The CDR3: CASSGVGGATDTQYF. In nucleotides, the CDR3 is TGTGCCAGCAGCGGGGTGGGAGGGGCGACAGATACGCAGTATTTT.

This clone has just one count. This chain links TRBV2 with TRBJ2-5, with TRBD2 matching over 8 bases. The CDR3 runs to 13 residues. Germline V CDR1 and CDR2: SNHLY, FYNNEI. J gave up 1 base and V 7 bases, and 2 bases lay outside the gene matches. The CDR3 DNA sequence: TGTGCCAGCACTAGCGGGCTCCAAGAGACCCAGTACTTC. It encodes CASTSGLQETQYF.

The chain joins TRBV28 to TRBJ1-3; 7 bases are shared with TRBD1. Germline values: CDR1 MDHEN, CDR2 SYDVKM. The CDR3 totals 14 residues. With 6 bases clipped from V and 4 bases from J, the junction kept 6 bases outside the gene matches. DNA for the CDR3: TGTGCCAGCAGGAAGACAGGGCCGGGAAACACCATATATTTT. This codes for CASRKTGPGNTIYF.

The chain employs TRBV19 and TRBJ2-1, with 9 bases identical to TRBD1. CDR1 is LNHDA, CDR2 SQIVND, per germline (reference sequence). The CDR3 is made up of 16 amino acids. V was pared by 5 bases and J by 0 bases, with 5 bases of the junction left unmatched. The CDR3 here is CASSSGTGSSYNEQFF. The CDR3 nucleotides are TGTGCCAGTAGTTCCGGGACAGGGAGCTCCTACAATGAGCAGTTCTTC.

The chain combines TRBV4-1 with TRBJ1-5; D ambiguous. Germline V gene data show CDR1 as MGHRA and CDR2 as YSYEKL. This CDR3 region has 15 residues. With 4 bases removed from V and 5 bases from J, the gap between germline ends came to 15 bases. CDR3 sequence (DNA): TGCGCCAGCAGCCTCCTCAGGCGGGCCGATCAGCCCCAGCATTTT. Amino acids: CASSLLRRADQPQHF.